These T cell receptor beta chains were read from a single sample in a study of blood T cells in healthy people across ages. TCRdb fed the 5' RACE reads into MiXCR, producing one record per CDR3 protein. The sample has approximately 800,000 distinct CDR3 sequences; under 40% are singletons. Sequenced material: blood. The receptors stem from a young man in good health. Each CDR3 is given with its conserved first and last residue. Fields, in order: clone size, D gene, J gene, V gene, CDR3 DNA, CDR3 protein. A D gene is named only where the DNA matches it firmly. The size field is filled for only some rows; it gives once, few, many or a size class.

few TRBD1 TRBJ1-4 TRBV5-6 TGTGCCAGCAGCTTTAAGGGACAGCCTAATGAAAAACTGTTTTTT CASSFKGQPNEKLFF
few TRBD1 TRBJ1-2 TRBV5-1 TGCGCCAGCAGCTCCCCGGACAGGGCTGGCTACACCTTC CASSSPDRAGYTF
NA TRBD2 TRBJ2-7 TRBV10-2 TGCGCCAGCAGTGAGTCGATTGGGAGCGGGGGCCGGAATGAGCAGTACTTC CASSESIGSGGRNEQYF
NA NA TRBJ2-2 TRBV12-3/TRBV12-4 TGTGCCAGCAATAATGGGGAAGACACCGGGGAGCTGTTTTTT CASNNGEDTGELFF
NA TRBD1 TRBJ2-1 TRBV7-6 TGTGCCAGCAGCTTAGCCCCCCCCCGGGCGACAGGGAAGGAAGAGCAGTTCTTC CASSLAPPRATGKEEQFF
few NA TRBJ1-1 TRBV29-1 TGCAGCGTGTGGGAGAACACTGAAGCTTTCTTT CSVWENTEAFF
many NA TRBJ2-7 TRBV3-1 TGTGCCAGCAGCCATGGGAAGACGGCTGGGGAGTTCTACGAGCAGTACTTC CASSHGKTAGEFYEQYF
many NA TRBJ1-1 TRBV29-1 TGCAGCGATGGCTCGACAGGAACTGAAGCTTTCTTT CSDGSTGTEAFF
few TRBD1 TRBJ1-1 TRBV9 TGTGCCAGCAGCGTAGAGGGGGCCATGAACACTGAAGCTTTCTTT CASSVEGAMNTEAFF
few NA TRBJ2-3 TRBV4-3 TGCGCCAGCAGCCAAAGCCCACCTGCGAGTAGTTTGCTTAGCACAGATACGCAGTATTTT CASSQSPPASSLLSTDTQYF
few NA TRBJ2-3 TRBV20-1 TGCAGTGCTAGAGATGTCGGGGCAGCATCTGTCACAGATACGCAGTATTTT CSARDVGAASVTDTQYF
NA TRBD1 TRBJ1-6 TRBV20-1 TGCAGTGCCAGGGAGCAAACTTCGACAGGGAGGAATTCACCCCTCCACTTT CSAREQTSTGRNSPLHF
few NA TRBJ1-2 TRBV3-1 TGTGCCAGCAGCCGACAGGAGTATGGCTACACCTTC CASSRQEYGYTF
few NA TRBJ1-6 TRBV13 TGTGCCAGCAGCTTAAGGGCAGTGCAGAATTCACCCCTCCACTTT CASSLRAVQNSPLHF
NA TRBD2 TRBJ2-3 TRBV6-6 TGTGCCAGCAGTTACTCGTTGGGACTAGCGGACACAGATACGCAGTATTTT CASSYSLGLADTDTQYF
NA TRBD1 TRBJ2-1 TRBV2 TGTGCCAGCAGCGACAGGGGAGGGCAGTTCTTC CASSDRGGQFF
few TRBD2 TRBJ2-1 TRBV4-2 TGTGCCAGCAGCCAAGAGGGACTAGCGGACTACAATGAGCAGTTCTTC CASSQEGLADYNEQFF
few NA TRBJ2-1 TRBV4-2 TGTGCCAGCAACCAACAGGTGAACTCCTACAATGAGCAGTTCTTC CASNQQVNSYNEQFF
NA NA TRBJ2-3 TRBV7-9 TGTGCCAGCGGCCCCCAAGTAAACACAGATACGCAGTATTTT CASGPQVNTDTQYF
NA TRBD1 TRBJ1-5 TRBV20-1 TGCAGTGCTAGAGCCAAATTGGGGGACAGGGTTTATAGCAATCAGCCCCAGCATTTT CSARAKLGDRVYSNQPQHF
NA TRBD1 TRBJ2-5 TRBV27 TGTGCCAGCACTTCCGGGCGGGACAGGGGGCCGGGGACCCAGTACTTC CASTSGRDRGPGTQYF
many NA TRBJ2-5 TRBV4-3 TGCGCCAGCAGCCAACGCGCCGCGCCGGAAGAGACCCAGTACTTC CASSQRAAPEETQYF
NA TRBD1 TRBJ2-1 TRBV4-1 TGCGCCAACAGCCAACCCGACAGGGTCCCCTACAATGAGCAGTTCTTC CANSQPDRVPYNEQFF
few TRBD1 TRBJ1-2 TRBV20-1 TGCAGTGCAAACCCGGGACAGCTCTACACCTTC CSANPGQLYTF
few NA TRBJ1-1 TRBV4-1 TGCGCCAGCAGCCGCACGACAGGAACTGAAGCTTTCTTT CASSRTTGTEAFF
NA NA TRBJ2-1 TRBV20-1 TGCAGTGCTAGCCCTACGGGTGAGCAGTTCTTC CSASPTGEQFF
NA TRBD1 TRBJ2-3 TRBV7-2 TGTGCCAGCAGCCCCCGGACAGGGAGCGGCACAGATACGCAGTATTTT CASSPRTGSGTDTQYF
few NA TRBJ1-2 TRBV11-2 TGTGCCAGCAGTTTGATACCGGGATCCCCCCCCTATGGCTACACCTTC CASSLIPGSPPYGYTF
many TRBD2 TRBJ2-5 TRBV12-3/TRBV12-4 TGTGCCAGCAGTTGGGGACTAGTCGGGGAGACCCAGTACTTC CASSWGLVGETQYF
many TRBD2 TRBJ2-5 TRBV9 TGTGCCAGCAGCCCCAGTGGGACTAGCGGGCAAGAGACCCAGTACTTC CASSPSGTSGQETQYF
few NA TRBJ2-1 TRBV7-3 TGTGCCAGCAGCGACGCCCGGGAGAATGAGCAGTTCTTC CASSDARENEQFF
NA TRBD1 TRBJ2-5 TRBV12-3/TRBV12-4 TGTGCCAGCAGTTGGGGGACAGGGGGACAAGAGACCCAGTACTTC CASSWGTGGQETQYF
NA TRBD2 TRBJ2-7 TRBV7-3 TGTGCCAGCAGCTTAAAACCCCCTAGCGGGACAGACAATGAGCAGTACTTC CASSLKPPSGTDNEQYF
few NA TRBJ1-6 TRBV20-1 TGCAGTGCTAGAGATCCCGCGGGTTCAATCCACTTT CSARDPAGSIHF
many NA TRBJ2-3 TRBV12-3/TRBV12-4 TGTGCCAGCAGCCTAGGTCCCGGGACCTCGCAGTATTTT CASSLGPGTSQYF
NA TRBD2 TRBJ2-3 TRBV7-3 TGTGCCAGCAGTCACGATCCAGTGACTAGCGGGGCCATGGAGTATTTT CASSHDPVTSGAMEYF
once NA TRBJ2-7 TRBV7-2 TGTGCCAGCAGCCCGTCGTTAATCGGGTCTGAGCAGTACTTC CASSPSLIGSEQYF
NA TRBD2 TRBJ2-1 TRBV12-3/TRBV12-4 TGTGCCAGCAGTTTCGATCTAGCGGAGGAGCAGTTCTTC CASSFDLAEEQFF
few TRBD1 TRBJ2-4 TRBV6-2/TRBV6-3 TGTGCCAGCAGCTCGACAGGGCAAAACATTCAGTACTTC CASSSTGQNIQYF
few NA TRBJ2-5 TRBV5-6 TGTGCCAGCAGCTTGAAGGACGGGGAGACCCAGTACTTC CASSLKDGETQYF
few TRBD2 TRBJ2-3 TRBV7-2 TGTGCCAGCAGCTCTCGGGGAGCGGGGGGCACAGATACGCAGTATTTT CASSSRGAGGTDTQYF
NA NA TRBJ1-2 TRBV29-1 TGCAGCGTTGAAGCTGGCCTTTATGGCTACACCTTC CSVEAGLYGYTF
NA NA TRBJ1-2 TRBV2 TGTGCCAGCATTCCCCCGGGAGGCCGCGGCTACACCTTC CASIPPGGRGYTF
NA NA TRBJ1-2 TRBV30 TGTGCCTGGAGTGTAGGGACACCTAACATACTTAACTATGGCTACACCTTC CAWSVGTPNILNYGYTF
NA TRBD2 TRBJ2-7 TRBV5-1 TGCGCCAGCAGCTTGATCCCTAGCGGGGGGCTATACAATGAGCAGTACTTC CASSLIPSGGLYNEQYF
NA NA TRBJ1-1 TRBV7-2 TGTGCCAGCAGGCCTTCGACAGCCTACACTGAAGCTTTCTTT CASRPSTAYTEAFF
many TRBD1 TRBJ2-3 TRBV20-1 TGCAGTGCCACATACAGGGGGGCTAGCACAGATACGCAGTATTTT CSATYRGASTDTQYF
NA NA TRBJ1-1 TRBV11-1 TGTGCCAGCAGCACCGAAGGGACGCAAGAGGATGAAGCTTTCTTT CASSTEGTQEDEAFF
NA NA TRBJ1-3 TRBV20-1 TGCAGTGCTAGAGATGCAGCCAGCTCTGGAAACACCATATATTTT CSARDAASSGNTIYF
few NA TRBJ1-2 TRBV5-5 TGTGCCAGCAGCGGATACACCACCTGGGCTGAGAATGGCTACACCTTC CASSGYTTWAENGYTF
NA NA TRBJ2-5 TRBV7-6 TGTGCCAGCAGCCCCAAAGGGGGGAAGTACAATGAGCAGTACTTC CASSPKGGKYNEQYF
few NA TRBJ1-5 TRBV12-3/TRBV12-4 TGTGCCAGCAGCCAGGAGGGGAGCAATCAGCCCCAGCATTTT CASSQEGSNQPQHF
NA TRBD2 TRBJ2-7 TRBV7-2 TGTGCCAGCAGCACGAACGCGGGGGAAACCTACGAGCAGTACTTC CASSTNAGETYEQYF
NA NA TRBJ2-5 TRBV7-7 TGTGCCAGCAGCCTACAGGGTGGGAAAGAGACCCAGTACTTC CASSLQGGKETQYF
few NA TRBJ1-1 TRBV10-3 TGTGCCATCAGTGAGTCTATCGCCGAGAGCACTGAAGCTTTCTTT CAISESIAESTEAFF
NA TRBD1 TRBJ1-2 TRBV7-9 TGTGCCAGCAGCTTTGGCCGACAGGGTTGGTCGGGAGGCTACACCTTC CASSFGRQGWSGGYTF
NA TRBD1 TRBJ1-1 TRBV12-3/TRBV12-4 TGTGCCAGCAGGGGACAGGGGGACACTAAAGCTTTCTTT CASRGQGDTKAFF